This T cell receptor (beta chain) stems from a study of cytomegalovirus exposure and HLA in healthy donors. Study conclusions and caveats: The study dropped some indistinguishable V segments, TRBV6-2 and TRBV6-3 among them.

For this clone: The antigen is not known.

Trimming shortened V by 4 bases and J by 0 bases, and 11 bases separated the two germline ends. In germline, CDR1 is LGHNA, CDR2 YSLEER. The CDR3 has 15 amino acids. The PCR ran on 60 Vbeta and 13 Jbeta primers. The method was immunoSEQ multiplex PCR; TCRdb's version includes in-frame clones alone and lacks a portion of them. The sample consists of about 130,000 clones, about 85% of them appearing once. The receptor comes from a boy aged 5-17 years in good health and CMV-seronegative. Sequences were obtained from PBMCs. This sequence joins TRBV4-3 and TRBJ2-3, with D unresolved. The CDR3 sequence: CASSLSHSSTDTQYF. CDR3 bases: TGCGCCAGCAGCCTAAGTCACTCGAGCACAGATACGCAGTATTTT.